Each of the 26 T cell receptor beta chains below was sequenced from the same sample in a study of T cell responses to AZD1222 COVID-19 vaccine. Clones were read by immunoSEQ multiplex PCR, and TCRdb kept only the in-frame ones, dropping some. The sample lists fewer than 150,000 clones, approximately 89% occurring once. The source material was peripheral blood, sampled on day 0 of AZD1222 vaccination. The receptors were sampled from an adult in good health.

In DNA, the CDR3 is TGTGCCAGCAGGACACCGGGACAGGGGTCGGGAAGGGAAAAACTGTTTTTT. Its translation: CASRTPGQGSGREKLFF. The rearrangement joins TRBV28 to TRBJ1-4; 10 bases map to TRBD1. The CDR3 sequence is 17 residues long. The V gene's germline CDR1 is MDHEN and CDR2 SYDVKM. V gave up 6 bases and J gave up 8 bases; unmatched junction bases: 15.

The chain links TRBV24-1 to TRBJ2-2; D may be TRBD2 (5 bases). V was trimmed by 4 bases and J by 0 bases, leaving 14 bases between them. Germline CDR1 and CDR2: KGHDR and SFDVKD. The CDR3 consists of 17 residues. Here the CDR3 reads CATSDSLADTNTGELFF. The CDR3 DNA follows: TGTGCCACCAGTGACTCCCTAGCAGATACGAACACCGGGGAGCTGTTTTTT.

DNA of the CDR3: TGTGCCAGTAGTATCCGGACAGGGAATGGCTACACCTTC. Translation gives CASSIRTGNGYTF. The chain is built from TRBV19 and TRBJ1-2, with 8 bases matching TRBD1. V was clipped by 3 bases and J by 6 bases; unmatched bases: 3. This CDR3 has 13 amino acids. Germline values: CDR1 LNHDA, CDR2 SQIVND (reference sequence).

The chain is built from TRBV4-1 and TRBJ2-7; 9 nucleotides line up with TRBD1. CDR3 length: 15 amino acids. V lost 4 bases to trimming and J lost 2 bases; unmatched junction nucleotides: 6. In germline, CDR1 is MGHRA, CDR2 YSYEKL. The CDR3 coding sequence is TGCGCCAGCAGCCCTACCGGGACAGGGACCTACGAGCAGTACTTC. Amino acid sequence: CASSPTGTGTYEQYF.

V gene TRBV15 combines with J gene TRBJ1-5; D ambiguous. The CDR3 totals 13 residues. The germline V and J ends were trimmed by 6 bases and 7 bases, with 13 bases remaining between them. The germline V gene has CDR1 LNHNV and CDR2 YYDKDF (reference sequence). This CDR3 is CATRREPGQPQHF. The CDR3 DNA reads TGTGCCACCAGAAGGGAGCCCGGACAGCCCCAGCATTTT.

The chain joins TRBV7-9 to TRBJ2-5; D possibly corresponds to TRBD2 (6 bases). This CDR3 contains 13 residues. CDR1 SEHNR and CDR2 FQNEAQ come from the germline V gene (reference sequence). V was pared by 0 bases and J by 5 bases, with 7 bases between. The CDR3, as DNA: TGTGCCAGCAGCTTAGCGGCGGGGGAGACCCAGTACTTC. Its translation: CASSLAAGETQYF.

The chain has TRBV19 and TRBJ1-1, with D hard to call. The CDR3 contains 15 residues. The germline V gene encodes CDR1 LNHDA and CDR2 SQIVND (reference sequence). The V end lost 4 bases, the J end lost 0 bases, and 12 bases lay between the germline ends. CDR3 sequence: CASSNGGQLNTEAFF. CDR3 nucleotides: TGTGCCAGTAGTAACGGAGGTCAGCTGAACACTGAAGCTTTCTTT.

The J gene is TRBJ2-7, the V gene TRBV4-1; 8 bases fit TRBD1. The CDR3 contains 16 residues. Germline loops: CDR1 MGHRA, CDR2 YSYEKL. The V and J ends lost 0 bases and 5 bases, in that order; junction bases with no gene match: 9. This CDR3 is CASSQEGQVVIDEQYF. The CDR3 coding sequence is TGCGCCAGCAGCCAAGAGGGACAGGTGGTTATAGACGAGCAGTACTTC.

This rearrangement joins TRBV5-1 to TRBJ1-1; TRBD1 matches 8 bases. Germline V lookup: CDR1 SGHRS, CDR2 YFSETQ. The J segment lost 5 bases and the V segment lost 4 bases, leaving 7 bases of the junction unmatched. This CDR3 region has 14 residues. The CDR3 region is CASSPGTGQTEAFF. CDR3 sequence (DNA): TGCGCCAGCAGCCCCGGGACAGGTCAGACTGAAGCTTTCTTT. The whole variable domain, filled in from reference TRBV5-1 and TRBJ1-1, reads KAGVTQTPRYLIKTRGQQVTLSCSPISGHRSVSWYQQTPGQGLQFLFEYFSETQRNKGNFPGRFSGRQFSNSRSEMNVSTLELGDSALYLCASSPGTGQTEAFFGQGTRLTVV.

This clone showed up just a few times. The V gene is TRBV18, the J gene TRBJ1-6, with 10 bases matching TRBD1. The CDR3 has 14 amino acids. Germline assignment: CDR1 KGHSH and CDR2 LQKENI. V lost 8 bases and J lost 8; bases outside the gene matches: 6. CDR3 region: CASATGTGDSPLHF. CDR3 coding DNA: TGTGCCAGCGCGACCGGGACAGGGGATTCACCCCTCCACTTT.

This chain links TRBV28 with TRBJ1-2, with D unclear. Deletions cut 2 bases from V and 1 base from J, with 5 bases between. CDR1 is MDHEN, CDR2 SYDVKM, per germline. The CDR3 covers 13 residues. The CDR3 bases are TGTGCCAGCAGTTTAACAAATAACTATGGCTACACCTTC. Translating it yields CASSLTNNYGYTF.

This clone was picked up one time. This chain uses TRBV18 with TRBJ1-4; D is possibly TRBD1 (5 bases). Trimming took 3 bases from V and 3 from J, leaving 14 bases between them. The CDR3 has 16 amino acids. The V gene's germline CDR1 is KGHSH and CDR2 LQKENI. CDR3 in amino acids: CASSPQRGGSNEKLFF. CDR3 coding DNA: TGTGCCAGCTCACCCCAACGGGGGGGATCTAATGAAAAACTGTTTTTT.

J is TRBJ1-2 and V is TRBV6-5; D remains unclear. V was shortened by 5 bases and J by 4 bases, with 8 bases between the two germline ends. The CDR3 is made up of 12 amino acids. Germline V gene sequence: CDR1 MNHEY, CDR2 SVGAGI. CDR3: CASSRGTYGYTF. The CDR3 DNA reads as TGTGCCAGCAGTCGGGGAACCTATGGCTACACCTTC.

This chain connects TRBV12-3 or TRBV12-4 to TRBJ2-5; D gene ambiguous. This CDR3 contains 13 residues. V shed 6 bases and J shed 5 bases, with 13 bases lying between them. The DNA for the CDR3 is TGTGCCAGCAGAATAGTAGTAGGGGAGACCCAGTACTTC. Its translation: CASRIVVGETQYF.

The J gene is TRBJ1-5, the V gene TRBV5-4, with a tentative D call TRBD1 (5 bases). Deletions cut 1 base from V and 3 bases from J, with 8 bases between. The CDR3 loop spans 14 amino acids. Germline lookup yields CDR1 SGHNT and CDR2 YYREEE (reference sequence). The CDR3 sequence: CASSLQGVNQPQHF. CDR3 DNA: TGTGCCAGCAGCTTGCAGGGCGTCAATCAGCCCCAGCATTTT.

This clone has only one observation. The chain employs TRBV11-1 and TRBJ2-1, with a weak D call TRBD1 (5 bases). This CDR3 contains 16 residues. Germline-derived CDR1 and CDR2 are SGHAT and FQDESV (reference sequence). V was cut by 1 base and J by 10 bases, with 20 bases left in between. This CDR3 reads CASSLGLLGAGAEQFF. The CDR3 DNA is TGTGCCAGCAGCTTAGGGCTCTTAGGGGCAGGTGCGGAGCAGTTCTTC.

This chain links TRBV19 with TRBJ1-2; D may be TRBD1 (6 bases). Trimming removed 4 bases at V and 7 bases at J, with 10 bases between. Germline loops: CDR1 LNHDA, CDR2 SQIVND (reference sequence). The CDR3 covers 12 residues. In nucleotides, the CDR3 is TGTGCCAGTAGTAGGGCAGGGGTTGGCTACACCTTC. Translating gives CASSRAGVGYTF.

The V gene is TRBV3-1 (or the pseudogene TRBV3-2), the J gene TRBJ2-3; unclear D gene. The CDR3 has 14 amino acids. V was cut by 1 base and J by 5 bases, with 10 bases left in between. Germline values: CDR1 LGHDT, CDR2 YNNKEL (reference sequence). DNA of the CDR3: TGTGCCAGCAGCCAAGGGGTGCTCGGAGATACGCAGTATTTT. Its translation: CASSQGVLGDTQYF.

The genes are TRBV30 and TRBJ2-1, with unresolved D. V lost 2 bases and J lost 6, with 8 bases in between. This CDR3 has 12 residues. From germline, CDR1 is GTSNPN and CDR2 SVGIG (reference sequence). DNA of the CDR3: TGTGCCTGGAGTACCAGCTTCAATGAGCAGTTCTTC. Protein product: CAWSTSFNEQFF.

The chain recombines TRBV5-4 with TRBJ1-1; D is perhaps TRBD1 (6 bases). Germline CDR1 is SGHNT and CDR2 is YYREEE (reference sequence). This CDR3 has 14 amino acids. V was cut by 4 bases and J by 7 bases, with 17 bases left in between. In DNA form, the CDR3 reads TGTGCCAGCAGCCCGGAGAGGGGGGAAGGTGAAGCTTTCTTT. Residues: CASSPERGEGEAFF.

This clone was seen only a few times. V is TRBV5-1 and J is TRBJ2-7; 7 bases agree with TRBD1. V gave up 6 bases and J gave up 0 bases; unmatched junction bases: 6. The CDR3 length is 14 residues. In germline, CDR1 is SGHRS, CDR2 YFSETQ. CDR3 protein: CASTQTGYSYEQYF. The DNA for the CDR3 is TGCGCCAGCACCCAGACAGGGTACTCCTACGAGCAGTACTTC.

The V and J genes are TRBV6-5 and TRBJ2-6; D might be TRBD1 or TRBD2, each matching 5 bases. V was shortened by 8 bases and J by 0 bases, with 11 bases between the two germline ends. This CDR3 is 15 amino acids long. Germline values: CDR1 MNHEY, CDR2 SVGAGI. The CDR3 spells CASGGATSGANVLTF. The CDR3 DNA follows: TGTGCCAGCGGGGGAGCAACCTCTGGGGCCAACGTCCTGACTTTC.

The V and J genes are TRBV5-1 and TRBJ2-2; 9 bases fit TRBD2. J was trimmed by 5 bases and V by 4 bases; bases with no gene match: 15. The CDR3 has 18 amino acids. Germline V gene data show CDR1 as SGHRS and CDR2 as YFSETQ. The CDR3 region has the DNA TGCGCCAGCAGCCCCCAGGCGGGGGGGCGGTTTTATACCGGGGAGCTGTTTTTT. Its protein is CASSPQAGGRFYTGELFF.

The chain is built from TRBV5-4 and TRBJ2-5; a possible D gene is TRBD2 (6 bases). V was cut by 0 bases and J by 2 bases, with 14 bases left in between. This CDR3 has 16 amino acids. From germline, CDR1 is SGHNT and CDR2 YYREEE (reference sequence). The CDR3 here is CASSLVVREEQETQYF. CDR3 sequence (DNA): TGTGCCAGCAGCTTGGTCGTGCGGGAAGAACAAGAGACCCAGTACTTC.

CDR3 bases: TGTGCCATCAGCCCCGGGACTAGCGGGAGGTCATCCCAGTACTTC. Its protein is CAISPGTSGRSSQYF. V usage is TRBV10-3 and J usage is TRBJ2-7; 15 bases line up with TRBD2. Looked up from germline, CDR1 is ENHRY and CDR2 is SYGVKD. Germline trimming cut 6 bases from V and 10 bases from J; bases unmatched to any gene: 10. The CDR3 sequence is 15 residues long.

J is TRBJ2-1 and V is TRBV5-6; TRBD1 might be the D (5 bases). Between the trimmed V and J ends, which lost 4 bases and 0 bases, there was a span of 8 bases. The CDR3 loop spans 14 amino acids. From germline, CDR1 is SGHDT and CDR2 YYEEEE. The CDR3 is CASSRGSSYNEQFF. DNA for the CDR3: TGTGCCAGCAGCAGGGGCAGCTCCTACAATGAGCAGTTCTTC.